Listed below are T cell receptor beta chains from one sample, sequenced in a study of blood T cell repertoires in COVID-19. Clones were read by immunoSEQ multiplex PCR, and TCRdb kept only the in-frame ones, dropping some. The sample has about 150,000 clones, roughly nine tenths seen once. Source material: PBMCs or T cells enriched from blood (not recorded which). The receptors shown here come from a woman between 40 and 50 years old who had been exposed to COVID-19. The CDR3 runs from the conserved cysteine through the conserved F or W. A D gene is named only where the DNA matches it firmly. For some rows the clone size is stated as once, few or many, or as a class when expanded; others skip it.

len,j_gene,abundance,v_gene,d_gene,CDR3aa,CDR3nt
16,TRBJ2-1,.,TRBV9,TRBD2,CASSVVGGLAVDEQFF,TGTGCCAGCAGCGTAGTAGGGGGACTAGCCGTTGATGAGCAGTTCTTC
14,TRBJ2-7,.,TRBV7-6,.,CASSLAEVNYEQYF,TGTGCCAGCAGCTTAGCGGAGGTGAACTACGAGCAGTACTTC
16,TRBJ1-1,.,TRBV5-5,.,CASSLDRGSMNTEAFF,TGTGCCAGCAGCTTAGATAGGGGGTCTATGAACACTGAAGCTTTCTTT
12,TRBJ1-2,few,TRBV2,.,CASSLSNYGYTF,TGTGCCAGCAGTCTCAGTAACTATGGCTACACCTTC
13,TRBJ1-2,.,TRBV7-9,.,CASSQQAYYGYTF,TGTGCCAGCAGCCAACAGGCCTACTATGGCTACACCTTC
14,TRBJ1-2,.,TRBV19,.,CASSMRTVNYGYTF,TGTGCCAGTAGTATGAGAACAGTTAACTATGGCTACACCTTC
15,TRBJ1-3,few,TRBV3-1/TRBV3-2,TRBD1,CASSQGTGVGNTIYF,TGTGCCAGCAGCCAAGGGACAGGGGTTGGAAACACCATATATTTT
16,TRBJ2-6,.,TRBV27,.,CASISSAVSGANVLTF,TGTGCCAGCATTTCATCTGCGGTATCTGGGGCCAACGTCCTGACTTTC
14,TRBJ2-7,.,TRBV3-1/TRBV3-2,.,CASSPLAGSILLYF,TGTGCCAGCAGCCCCCTGGCAGGGTCTATTCTCTTGTACTTC
17,TRBJ1-3,.,TRBV3-1/TRBV3-2,TRBD1,CASSLTGGSISGNTIYF,TGTGCCAGCAGTCTGACAGGGGGCTCGATCTCTGGAAACACCATATATTTT
14,TRBJ1-2,.,TRBV25-1,.,CASSPIIFGGGYTF,TGTGCCAGCAGTCCGATAATTTTCGGGGGTGGCTACACCTTC
17,TRBJ2-3,.,TRBV24-1,TRBD2,CATSDSAGGSRTDTQYF,TGTGCCACCAGTGATTCCGCGGGGGGATCTCGCACAGATACGCAGTATTTT
14,TRBJ2-7,.,TRBV27,TRBD2,CASSWGGVAYEQYF,TGTGCCAGCAGTTGGGGGGGGGTAGCCTACGAGCAGTACTTC
14,TRBJ2-1,.,TRBV4-1,.,CASSSSRGYNEQFF,TGCGCCAGCAGCAGTAGTAGGGGTTACAATGAGCAGTTCTTC
14,TRBJ1-5,.,TRBV28,TRBD1,CASLTGGRNQPQHF,TGTGCCAGCCTAACAGGGGGACGCAATCAGCCCCAGCATTTT
16,TRBJ2-3,.,TRBV5-1,TRBD2,CASSLKGGGSTDTQYF,TGCGCCAGCAGCTTGAAGGGCGGGGGTAGCACAGATACGCAGTATTTT
14,TRBJ2-5,.,TRBV19,TRBD2,CASRMTSSQETQYF,TGTGCCAGTAGGATGACTAGCAGCCAAGAGACCCAGTACTTC
13,TRBJ1-2,.,TRBV28,.,CASRDTLNYGYTF,TGTGCCAGCAGGGACACACTTAACTATGGCTACACCTTC
14,TRBJ2-5,.,TRBV15,.,CATSSPTGTETQYF,TGTGCCACCAGCTCCCCGACGGGAACAGAGACCCAGTACTTC
12,TRBJ2-7,once,TRBV6-5,TRBD1,CATRDRAHEQYF,TGTGCCACCCGAGACAGGGCCCACGAGCAGTACTTC
16,TRBJ1-2,.,TRBV3-1/TRBV3-2,.,CASSQGSVGGPYGYTF,TGTGCCAGCAGCCAAGGGTCTGTTGGGGGCCCCTATGGCTACACCTTC
14,TRBJ2-5,.,TRBV7-2,.,CASRKQVDQETQYF,TGTGCCAGCAGAAAACAGGTTGATCAAGAGACCCAGTACTTC
17,TRBJ1-3,.,TRBV5-1,TRBD1,CASSLSPSGGTGNTIYF,TGCGCCAGCAGCTTGAGTCCCTCAGGGGGCACAGGAAACACCATATATTTT
12,TRBJ1-5,.,TRBV2,.,CASSPGNQPQHF,TGTGCCAGCAGTCCGGGCAATCAGCCCCAGCATTTT
16,TRBJ2-7,.,TRBV7-2,TRBD2,CASSKGLAGGPGEQYF,TGTGCCAGCAGCAAGGGACTAGCGGGAGGGCCGGGTGAGCAGTACTTC
19,TRBJ2-3,.,TRBV9,TRBD2,CASSETSGGAIGSTDTQYF,TGTGCCAGCAGCGAGACTAGCGGGGGGGCCATAGGTAGCACAGATACGCAGTATTTT
15,TRBJ1-6,.,TRBV5-4,.,CASSPGGAYNSPLHF,TGTGCCAGCAGCCCTGGAGGGGCCTATAATTCACCCCTCCACTTT
15,TRBJ2-7,.,TRBV5-1,.,CASSFAWGESYEQYF,TGCGCCAGCAGCTTTGCATGGGGGGAGTCCTACGAGCAGTACTTC